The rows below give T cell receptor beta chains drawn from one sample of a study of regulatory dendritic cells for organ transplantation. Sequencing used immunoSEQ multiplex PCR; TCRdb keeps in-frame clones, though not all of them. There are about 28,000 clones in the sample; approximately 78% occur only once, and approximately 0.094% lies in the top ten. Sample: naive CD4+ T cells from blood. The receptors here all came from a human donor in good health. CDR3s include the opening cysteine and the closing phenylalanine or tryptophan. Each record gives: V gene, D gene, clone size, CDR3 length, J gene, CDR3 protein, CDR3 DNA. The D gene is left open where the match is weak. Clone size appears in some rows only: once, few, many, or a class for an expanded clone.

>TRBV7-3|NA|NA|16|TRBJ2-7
CASSLTSGQGAYEQYF
TGTGCCAGCAGCTTAACCTCGGGACAAGGAGCCTACGAGCAGTACTTC
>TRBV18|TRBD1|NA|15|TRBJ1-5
CASSPDRGSNQPQHF
TGTGCCAGCTCACCGGACAGGGGTAGCAATCAGCCCCAGCATTTT
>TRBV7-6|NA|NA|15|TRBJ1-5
CASSLSDRSNQPQHF
TGTGCCAGCAGCTTATCAGACAGGAGCAATCAGCCCCAGCATTTT
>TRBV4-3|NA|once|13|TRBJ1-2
CASSQETYYGYTF
TGCGCCAGCAGCCAAGAGACTTACTATGGCTACACCTTC
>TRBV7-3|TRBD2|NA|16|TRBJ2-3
CASSLSSGGAEDTQYF
TGTGCCAGCAGCTTATCTAGCGGGGGGGCAGAGGATACGCAGTATTTT
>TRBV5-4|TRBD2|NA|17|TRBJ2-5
CASSKLAGADIQETQYF
TGTGCCAGCAGCAAACTAGCGGGGGCAGACATACAAGAGACCCAGTACTTC
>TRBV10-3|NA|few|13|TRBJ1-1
CAISVEKNTEAFF
TGTGCCATCAGTGTTGAGAAAAACACTGAAGCTTTCTTT
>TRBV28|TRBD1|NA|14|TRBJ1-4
CASSLRGPNEKLFF
TGTGCCAGCAGTTTAAGGGGGCCCAATGAAAAACTGTTTTTT
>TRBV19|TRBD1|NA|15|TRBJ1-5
CASSIRQGAAQPQHF
TGTGCCAGTAGTATAAGACAGGGGGCTGCTCAGCCCCAGCATTTT
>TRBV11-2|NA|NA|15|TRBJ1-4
CASSLVRGNREKLFF
TGTGCCAGCAGCTTAGTTCGCGGGAATAGGGAAAAACTGTTTTTT
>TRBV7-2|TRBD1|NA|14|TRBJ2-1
CASSLKGAIDEQFF
TGTGCCAGCAGCTTAAAGGGGGCCATAGATGAGCAGTTCTTC
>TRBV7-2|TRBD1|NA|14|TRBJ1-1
CASSSRQGGTEAFF
TGTGCCAGCAGCTCTCGACAGGGCGGTACTGAAGCTTTCTTT
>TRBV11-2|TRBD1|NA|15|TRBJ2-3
CASSSGQGIPDTQYF
TGTGCCAGCAGCTCGGGACAGGGTATCCCAGATACGCAGTATTTT
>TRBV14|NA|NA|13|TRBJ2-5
CASSQGRLETQYF
TGTGCCAGCAGCCAAGGGAGGTTGGAGACCCAGTACTTC
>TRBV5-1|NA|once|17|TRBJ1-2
CASSLETGASIYYGYTF
TGCGCCAGCAGCTTGGAGACAGGAGCCTCAATTTACTATGGCTACACCTTC
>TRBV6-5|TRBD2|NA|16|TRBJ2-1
CASSYLTSGTYNEQFF
TGTGCCAGCAGTTACTTGACTAGCGGGACGTACAATGAGCAGTTCTTC
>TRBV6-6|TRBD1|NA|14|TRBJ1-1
CAITRGQDYTEAFF
TGTGCCATCACCCGGGGACAGGACTACACTGAAGCTTTCTTT
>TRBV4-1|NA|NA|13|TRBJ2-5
CASSLQGKETQYF
TGCGCCAGCAGCCTGCAGGGAAAAGAGACCCAGTACTTC
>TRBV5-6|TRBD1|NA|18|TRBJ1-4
CASSIAGQGISFGEKLFF
TGTGCCAGCAGCATTGCGGGACAGGGAATTAGCTTCGGTGAAAAACTGTTTTTT
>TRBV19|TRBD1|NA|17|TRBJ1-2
CASSPYSGTGANYGYTF
TGTGCCAGTAGTCCGTATTCCGGGACAGGGGCAAACTATGGCTACACCTTC